This T cell receptor beta chain was identified during a study of T-cell memory formation after mild COVID-19. Study in general: The TCR clusters were mostly specific to one donor. Study outcomes and limitations: CD4/CD8 balance characterized clones contracting day 15 to 85, and CD4+ skew characterized later expanders. In pre-infection memory, a portion of responding clones appeared, which suggested that cross-reactive memory joined.

This clonotype was seen at least ten times. What it binds is unknown. Using constant-segment primers, 5'RACE produced TCR alpha and TCR beta cDNA libraries carrying sample barcodes and UMIs. MiXCR, applied by TCRdb to the 5' RACE reads, yields one record per CDR3 protein. This sample has 500,000 to 650,000 distinct CDR3 sequences, with less than 25% found just once. Sample: PBMCs or a T cell subset sorted from them (not recorded which). The clonotype was recovered from an adult woman who had mild COVID-19 (a few samples of this study predate the infection). Cell type and time point are not known.

Here the CDR3 reads CASSPGTSRETQYF. In DNA form, the CDR3 reads TGTGCCAGCTCACCGGGGACTAGCAGAGAGACCCAGTACTTC. V is TRBV18 and J is TRBJ2-5; 9 positions agree with TRBD2. V trimming: 3 bases; J trimming: 4 bases; junction bases outside the gene matches: 3. CDR1 and CDR2 (germline): KGHSH, LQKENI. The length of the CDR3 is 14 residues.